Listed below are T cell receptor beta chains from one sample, sequenced in a study of identical twins. TCRdb ran MiXCR on the 5' RACE reads and lists one entry per CDR3 protein. The data contain approximately 230,000 distinct CDR3 sequences, approximately 7.1% of them singletons. The same data also went into a second study, on T cells expressing NK-cell markers.

Sequencing was performed on CD8+ T cells sorted from blood. The receptors originated from a woman younger than 30 in good health. CDR3s leave out the opening cysteine and the closing phenylalanine or tryptophan. Each record gives: CDR3 protein, V gene, J gene.

cdr3_aa: ASSLWDADNEQF
v_call: TRBV4-1
j_call: TRBJ2-1

cdr3_aa: SVSTYQETQY
v_call: TRBV29-1
j_call: TRBJ2-5

cdr3_aa: ASSGDSVGTYEQY
v_call: TRBV5-6
j_call: TRBJ2-7

cdr3_aa: ASSLEPGTAYEQY
v_call: TRBV5-1
j_call: TRBJ2-7

cdr3_aa: ASSTYRGGANEQF
v_call: TRBV6-1
j_call: TRBJ2-1

cdr3_aa: ASSFSAVNYEQY
v_call: TRBV7-2
j_call: TRBJ2-7

cdr3_aa: ASSLLGRVFTGELF
v_call: TRBV13
j_call: TRBJ2-2

cdr3_aa: ASNFRGPPYEQY
v_call: TRBV2
j_call: TRBJ2-7

cdr3_aa: AISERFYEQY
v_call: TRBV10-3
j_call: TRBJ2-7

cdr3_aa: ASSPILGRGEQF
v_call: TRBV28
j_call: TRBJ2-1

cdr3_aa: ATLWIDREDNEQF
v_call: TRBV15
j_call: TRBJ2-1

cdr3_aa: ASSSWTSGSGETQY
v_call: TRBV12-3/TRBV12-4
j_call: TRBJ2-5

cdr3_aa: ASSFAASSDTQY
v_call: TRBV12-3/TRBV12-4
j_call: TRBJ2-3

cdr3_aa: ASSYIGGTNEKLF
v_call: TRBV6-5
j_call: TRBJ1-4

cdr3_aa: ASSAGTGDETQY
v_call: TRBV11-2
j_call: TRBJ2-5

cdr3_aa: ASRGTGRVETQY
v_call: TRBV12-3/TRBV12-4
j_call: TRBJ2-5

cdr3_aa: ATQYRRRDSSANIQY
v_call: TRBV23-1
j_call: TRBJ2-4

cdr3_aa: SAVTEGYT
v_call: TRBV29-1
j_call: TRBJ1-2

cdr3_aa: ASSVEGGRDTQY
v_call: TRBV9
j_call: TRBJ2-3

cdr3_aa: ASSLALASETQY
v_call: TRBV7-6
j_call: TRBJ2-5

cdr3_aa: ASSLRIMGPLH
v_call: TRBV5-1
j_call: TRBJ1-6

cdr3_aa: SSSPPAGEPDTQY
v_call: TRBV29-1
j_call: TRBJ2-3

cdr3_aa: ASSFGVAGSSTDTQY
v_call: TRBV7-6
j_call: TRBJ2-3

cdr3_aa: ASSLSESGYNEQF
v_call: TRBV7-9
j_call: TRBJ2-1

cdr3_aa: ASGRGIRDIQY
v_call: TRBV27
j_call: TRBJ2-4

cdr3_aa: ASSPGASGTDTQY
v_call: TRBV12-3/TRBV12-4
j_call: TRBJ2-3

cdr3_aa: ASSSEAEQY
v_call: TRBV12-3/TRBV12-4
j_call: TRBJ2-7

cdr3_aa: ASSALGDEQY
v_call: TRBV9
j_call: TRBJ2-7

cdr3_aa: ASIPGQGVGEQF
v_call: TRBV27
j_call: TRBJ2-1

cdr3_aa: ASSLVASEELF
v_call: TRBV5-6
j_call: TRBJ1-4

cdr3_aa: ASGPGETNEQF
v_call: TRBV5-5
j_call: TRBJ2-1

cdr3_aa: ASRGGAYGYT
v_call: TRBV2
j_call: TRBJ1-2

cdr3_aa: ASSSRDLEETQY
v_call: TRBV5-1
j_call: TRBJ2-5

cdr3_aa: ASSPKGGRGETQY
v_call: TRBV7-8
j_call: TRBJ2-5

cdr3_aa: SVPGGAFYGYT
v_call: TRBV29-1
j_call: TRBJ1-2

cdr3_aa: ASLGEGATYEQY
v_call: TRBV11-2
j_call: TRBJ2-7